What follows are 30 T cell receptor beta chains derived from one specimen sequenced in a study of blood T cells in healthy people across ages. PCR was performed a second time for about 6 to 11 cycles using a sample-barcoded 5' primer and a J-beta primer mix. TCRdb re-derived calls from the 5' RACE reads in MiXCR, one entry per CDR3 protein. The profile shows about 1.8 million distinct CDR3 sequences, around half of them singletons. The material sequenced was blood. Receptors originate from a woman aged 40-49 years in good health.

In this sample, this clonotype turned up once. This chain joins TRBV15 and TRBJ1-5, with D unresolved. The length of the CDR3 is 13 residues. Germline CDR1 is LNHNV and CDR2 is YYDKDF (reference sequence). V was clipped by 0 bases and J by 5 bases, with 5 bases between them. CDR3 bases: TGTGCCACCAGCAGAGAGACCGATCAGCCCCAGCATTTT. It specifies CATSRETDQPQHF.

The chain links TRBV20-1 to TRBJ1-6; D not resolved. Trimming took off 0 bases at V and 1 base at J, with 10 bases between the two ends. CDR3 length: 16 amino acids. Looked up from germline, CDR1 is DFQATT and CDR2 is SNEGSKA (reference sequence). The CDR3 spells CSARDSGYSYNSPLHF. Written as DNA, the CDR3 is TGCAGTGCTAGAGATTCGGGGTATTCCTATAATTCACCCCTCCACTTT.

The rearrangement uses TRBV20-1 and TRBJ1-2, with 7 bases aligning to TRBD1. The germline V gene encodes CDR1 DFQATT and CDR2 SNEGSKA (reference sequence). The CDR3 loop spans 13 amino acids. The ends lost 1 base at V and 7 bases at J; junction bases unmatched: 6. The CDR3 sequence is CSARARGFGGYTF. CDR3 nucleotide sequence: TGCAGTGCTAGAGCCAGGGGGTTTGGTGGCTACACCTTC.

The chain couples TRBV20-1 to TRBJ1-5; no clear D gene. V shed 5 bases and J shed 7 bases, with 12 bases lying between them. Germline lookup yields CDR1 DFQATT and CDR2 SNEGSKA (reference sequence). This CDR3 region has 12 residues. DNA for the CDR3: TGCAGTGCTTACGGTGGAAGACAGCCCCAGCATTTT. It specifies CSAYGGRQPQHF.

This clonotype was picked up a small number of times. The chain recombines TRBV12-3 or TRBV12-4 with TRBJ2-7; TRBD1 might be the D (7 bases). The CDR3 runs to 17 residues. The V end lost 4 bases, the J end lost 2 bases, and 21 bases lay between the germline ends. Written as DNA, the CDR3 is TGTGCCAGCAGTTCGTCACAGGGGCCGGGGGTCCCCTACGAGCAGTACTTC. This translates into CASSSSQGPGVPYEQYF.

The V and J genes are TRBV6-5 and TRBJ2-1; D perhaps matches TRBD1 (6 bases). CDR1 and CDR2 (germline): MNHEY, SVGAGI. The CDR3 runs 12 residues. V dropped 10 bases and J dropped 3 bases, with 10 bases sitting between them. DNA for the CDR3: TGTGCCACCGCGACAGGCTACAATGAGCAGTTCTTC. Its protein is CATATGYNEQFF.

J is TRBJ1-2 and V is TRBV20-1, with D maybe TRBD1 (5 bases). This CDR3 spans 14 amino acids. V gave up 0 bases and J gave up 4 bases, with 12 bases separating them. Per germline, CDR1 DFQATT and CDR2 SNEGSKA (reference sequence). CDR3: CSARDSRGGYGYTF. The DNA for the CDR3 is TGCAGTGCTAGAGATTCAAGGGGCGGCTATGGCTACACCTTC.

This clonotype was observed a few times. This sequence joins TRBV29-1 and TRBJ2-5, with D unresolved. Germline V gene data show CDR1 as SQVTM and CDR2 as ANQGSEA. This CDR3 is built from 16 residues. V was clipped by 2 bases and J by 5 bases, with 21 bases between them. The CDR3 DNA is TGCAGCGTTGAAAATTCGGCAGGCTTCCGCATCGAGACCCAGTACTTC. This gives the protein CSVENSAGFRIETQYF.

The DNA of the CDR3 is TGTGCCAGCAGCTTAGTCGCGCTAGCGGGGGAAGAGACCCAGTTCTTC. Protein sequence: CASSLVALAGEETQFF. The rearrangement joins TRBV7-2 to TRBJ2-5; 10 nucleotides match TRBD2. Matching the DNA end better, TRBJ2-1 makes the J call doubtful. The CDR3 runs 16 residues. From germline, CDR1 is SGHTA and CDR2 FQGNSA.

In this sample, this clonotype turned up a few times. The CDR3 sequence: CASSLIHSSYNEQFF. DNA of the CDR3: TGTGCCAGCAGTTTAATACACAGCTCCTACAATGAGCAGTTCTTC. The rearrangement uses TRBV6-1 and TRBJ2-1; D not resolved. CDR1 and CDR2 (germline): MNHNS, SASEGT. With 5 bases removed from V and 0 bases from J, the gap between germline ends came to 11 bases. This CDR3 contains 15 residues.

The rearrangement uses TRBV24-1 and TRBJ1-2; D not resolved. This CDR3 has 13 amino acids. Trimming took 0 bases from V and 8 from J, leaving 9 bases between them. Germline CDR1 and CDR2: KGHDR and SFDVKD. The CDR3 DNA sequence: TGTGCCACCAGTGATTTGCTGGGGAGGGGCTACACCTTC. Translating gives CATSDLLGRGYTF.

V is TRBV7-9 and J is TRBJ1-4, with D tentatively TRBD1 (6 bases). The ends were cut back, 8 bases at V and 5 bases at J, with 18 bases in the middle. Germline V gene lookup returns CDR1 SEHNR and CDR2 FQNEAQ (reference sequence). There are 15 residues in the CDR3. This chain's CDR3 is CASVLSGAANEKLFF. CDR3 bases: TGTGCCAGCGTCCTATCGGGGGCCGCGAATGAAAAACTGTTTTTT.

The rearrangement joins TRBV5-1 to TRBJ2-5, with D unresolved. Germline values: CDR1 SGHRS, CDR2 YFSETQ. CDR3 length: 15 residues. The germline V and J ends were trimmed by 2 bases and 2 bases, with 13 bases remaining between them. CDR3 nucleotides: TGCGCCAGCAGCTTTAGAGACCAGAGACAAGAGACCCAGTACTTC. Residues: CASSFRDQRQETQYF.

The J gene is TRBJ2-2, the V gene TRBV7-3; D is ambiguous. V gave up 2 bases and J gave up 5 bases, with 6 bases separating them. There are 13 residues in the CDR3. Germline values: CDR1 SGHTA, CDR2 FQGTGA. Here the CDR3 DNA reads TGTGCCAGCAGCTTAGAACAGACCGGGGAGCTGTTTTTT. It is translated as CASSLEQTGELFF.

The rearrangement links TRBV9 to TRBJ1-4; D call uncertain. V was clipped by 1 base and J by 8 bases, with 12 bases between them. CDR1 SGDLS and CDR2 YYNGEE come from the germline V gene. The CDR3 is made up of 14 amino acids. The CDR3 DNA is TGTGCCAGCAGCGTAAGTGGGTATGGAGAAAAACTGTTTTTT. It specifies CASSVSGYGEKLFF.

V is TRBV6-5 and J is TRBJ2-1; TRBD1 is a possible D gene (5 bases). Trimming took 8 bases from V and 3 from J, leaving 20 bases between them. CDR1 and CDR2 from the germline V gene are MNHEY and SVGAGI. The CDR3 loop spans 16 amino acids. The CDR3 here is CASGPSGINFYNEQFF. The DNA of the CDR3 is TGTGCCAGCGGCCCCTCAGGGATAAACTTCTACAATGAGCAGTTCTTC.

Only a few counts were recorded for this clonotype. This chain connects TRBV7-2 to TRBJ2-4, with a possible D match to TRBD2 (5 bases). Germline V lookup: CDR1 SGHTA, CDR2 FQGNSA. Trimming took off 4 bases at V and 6 bases at J, with 10 bases between the two ends. This CDR3 is 13 amino acids long. For the CDR3, the DNA is TGTGCCAGCAGCTCCGGAGGTGGAAACATTCAGTACTTC. Residues: CASSSGGGNIQYF.

The gene calls are TRBV15 and TRBJ2-7, with D hard to call. V gave up 1 base and J gave up 7 bases, with 8 bases separating them. CDR1 and CDR2 (germline): LNHNV, YYDKDF (reference sequence). There are 12 residues in the CDR3. CDR3 sequence reads: CATSRVKNEQYF. The CDR3 bases are TGTGCCACCAGCAGAGTTAAAAATGAGCAGTACTTC.

The rearrangement joins TRBV21-1 to TRBJ2-4; TRBD1, the table's D call, lacks a check against the DNA. TRBV21-1 corresponds to a pseudogene. The CDR3 consists of 17 residues. This chain's CDR3 is CASSKAQTGGNKNIQYF. The CDR3 nucleotides are TGTGCCAGCAGCAAAGCGCAGACAGGGGGAAACAAAAACATTCAGTACTTC.

The rearrangement joins TRBV11-2 to TRBJ2-1; D uncertain. This CDR3 is 13 amino acids long. Germline V gene sequence: CDR1 SGHAT, CDR2 FQNNGV. Trimming took off 8 bases at V and 3 bases at J, with 11 bases between the two ends. The CDR3 spells CASQPDDYNEQFF. The DNA of the CDR3 is TGTGCCAGCCAGCCGGACGACTACAATGAGCAGTTCTTC.

The chain has TRBV6-7 and TRBJ2-5, with D possibly being TRBD2 (5 bases). TRBV6-7 is an open reading frame whose function is uncertain. V lost 1 base, J lost 4 bases, and 16 bases lay in between. The CDR3 consists of 16 residues. The CDR3 DNA reads as TGTGCCAGCAGTTACTTAACGGGGATGACGCGAGAGACCCAGTACTTC. This sequence encodes CASSYLTGMTRETQYF.

V gene TRBV6-2 or TRBV6-3 combines with J gene TRBJ2-3; D unresolved. Germline V CDR1 and CDR2: MNHEY, SVGEGT. V gave up 0 bases and J gave up 0 bases, with 16 bases separating them. The CDR3 is made up of 18 amino acids. The CDR3 is CASSYSLGYGASTDTQYF. The CDR3 DNA is TGTGCCAGCAGTTACTCCTTAGGGTACGGCGCTAGCACAGATACGCAGTATTTT.

This clonotype showed up just a few times. The J gene is TRBJ1-4, the V gene TRBV11-2, with 9 bases identical to TRBD1. The V segment lost 5 bases and the J segment 8 bases; nucleotides outside the gene matches: 6. Germline loops: CDR1 SGHAT, CDR2 FQNNGV. CDR3 size: 14 residues. CDR3 loop: CASSLQGAREKLFF. CDR3 nucleotides: TGTGCCAGCAGCCTACAGGGGGCCCGGGAAAAACTGTTTTTT.

This clonotype has just one count. CDR3 in DNA: TGCAGCGTTGAGCAGGGAAGCGCTGAACCGGGATACAATGAGCAGTTCTTC. This sequence encodes CSVEQGSAEPGYNEQFF. The chain has TRBV29-1 and TRBJ2-1; D is tentatively TRBD1 or TRBD2 (5 bases each). Per the germline V gene, CDR1 is SQVTM and CDR2 is ANQGSEA. The CDR3 loop spans 17 amino acids. The V end lost 3 bases, the J end lost 4 bases, and 22 bases lay between the germline ends.

In regard to this clonotype: Relative to the germline gene, one junction end is altered; a read error may explain this. The genes are TRBV7-2 and TRBJ2-5; D might be TRBD2 (6 bases). There are 15 residues in the CDR3. The germline V gene has CDR1 SGHTA and CDR2 FQGNSA. The chain's CDR3 is CANSSYRDSQETQYF. CDR3 coding DNA: TGTGCCAACAGCTCATACCGGGACTCCCAAGAGACCCAGTACTTC. Combining the CDR3 with reference TRBV7-2 and TRBJ2-5 gives the whole variable domain GAGVSQSPSNKVTEKGKDVELRCDPISGHTALYWYRQSLGQGLEFLIYFQGNSAPDKSGLPSDRFSAERTGGSVSTLTIQRTQQEDSAVYLCANSSYRDSQETQYFGPGTRLLVL.

V is TRBV4-2 and J is TRBJ2-1, with D possibly being TRBD1 (5 bases). Germline V lookup: CDR1 LGHNA, CDR2 YNFKEQ. CDR3 length: 16 amino acids. Trimming took off 2 bases at V and 6 bases at J, with 17 bases between the two ends. This chain's CDR3 is CASSQLARVSSNEQFF. CDR3 DNA: TGTGCCAGCAGCCAACTCGCCAGGGTGAGTTCCAATGAGCAGTTCTTC.

This clonotype was counted only a few times. V gene TRBV4-3 combines with J gene TRBJ2-1; tentatively, D is TRBD2 (6 bases). The CDR3 is 14 amino acids. CDR1 and CDR2 from the germline V gene are LGHNA and YSLEER. V gave up 1 base and J gave up 5 bases, with 9 bases separating them. The CDR3 loop is CASSQGLGNNEQFF. The CDR3 DNA follows: TGCGCCAGCAGCCAAGGACTAGGTAACAATGAGCAGTTCTTC.

In its sample, this clonotype was seen once. J is TRBJ1-1 and V is TRBV6-5; D is possibly TRBD1 (5 bases). Germline-derived CDR1 and CDR2 are MNHEY and SVGAGI. The CDR3 totals 14 residues. V dropped 5 bases and J dropped 0 bases, with 10 bases sitting between them. The CDR3 coding sequence is TGTGCCAGCAGTAAAACAGGCTTGAACACTGAAGCTTTCTTT. This translates into CASSKTGLNTEAFF.

The CDR3 loop reads CSAHQLARIRYNEQFF. CDR3 nucleotides: TGCAGTGCTCACCAACTAGCGAGGATTAGGTACAATGAGCAGTTCTTC. The rearrangement uses TRBV20-1 and TRBJ2-1; the match to TRBD2 covers 7 bases. CDR1 and CDR2 (germline): DFQATT, SNEGSKA (reference sequence). The CDR3 runs 16 residues. The ends lost 5 bases at V and 4 bases at J; junction bases unmatched: 14.

This sequence joins TRBV4-1 and TRBJ2-7; TRBD1 agrees at 9 bases. Germline trimming cut 0 bases from V and 4 bases from J; bases unmatched to any gene: 4. Germline CDR1 reads MGHRA; CDR2 reads YSYEKL. The CDR3 spans 15 residues. The CDR3 DNA is TGCGCCAGCAGCCAAGATCTGGGACAGGGATACGAGCAGTACTTC. Its translation is CASSQDLGQGYEQYF.